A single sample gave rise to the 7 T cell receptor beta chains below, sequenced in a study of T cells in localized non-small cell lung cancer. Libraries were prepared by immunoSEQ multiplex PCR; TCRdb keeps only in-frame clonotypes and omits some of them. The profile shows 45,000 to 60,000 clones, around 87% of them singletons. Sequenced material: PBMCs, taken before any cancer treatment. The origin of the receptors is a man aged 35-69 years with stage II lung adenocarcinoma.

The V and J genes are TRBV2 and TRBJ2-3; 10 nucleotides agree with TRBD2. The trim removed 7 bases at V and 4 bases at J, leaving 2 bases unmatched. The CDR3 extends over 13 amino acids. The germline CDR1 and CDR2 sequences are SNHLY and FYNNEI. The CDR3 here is CASKSGGADTQYF. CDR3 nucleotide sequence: TGTGCCAGCAAGAGCGGGGGGGCAGATACGCAGTATTTT.

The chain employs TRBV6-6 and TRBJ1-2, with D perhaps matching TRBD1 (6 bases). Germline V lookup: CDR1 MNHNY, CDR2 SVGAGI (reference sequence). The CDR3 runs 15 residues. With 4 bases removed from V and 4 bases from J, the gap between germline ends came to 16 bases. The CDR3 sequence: CASSSRGEGVYGYTF. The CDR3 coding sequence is TGTGCCAGCAGTTCCCGCGGGGAGGGGGTCTATGGCTACACCTTC.

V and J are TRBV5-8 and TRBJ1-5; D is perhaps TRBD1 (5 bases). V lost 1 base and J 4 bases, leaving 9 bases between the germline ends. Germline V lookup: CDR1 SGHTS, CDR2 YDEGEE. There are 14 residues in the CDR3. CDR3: CASSLPGVNQPQHF. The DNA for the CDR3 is TGTGCCAGCAGCTTGCCGGGGGTTAATCAGCCCCAGCATTTT. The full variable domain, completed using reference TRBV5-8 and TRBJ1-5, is EAGVTQSPTHLIKTRGQQATLRCSPISGHTSVYWYQQALGLGLQFLLWYDEGEERNRGNFPPRFSGRQFPNYSSELNVNALELEDSALYLCASSLPGVNQPQHFGDGTRLSIL.

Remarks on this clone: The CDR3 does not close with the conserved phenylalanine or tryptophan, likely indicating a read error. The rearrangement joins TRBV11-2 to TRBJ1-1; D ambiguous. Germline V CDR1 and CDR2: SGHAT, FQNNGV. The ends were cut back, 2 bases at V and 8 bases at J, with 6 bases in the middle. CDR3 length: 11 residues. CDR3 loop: CASSLREEAFL. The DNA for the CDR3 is TGTGCCAGCAGCTTAAGGGAGGAAGCTTTCCTT.

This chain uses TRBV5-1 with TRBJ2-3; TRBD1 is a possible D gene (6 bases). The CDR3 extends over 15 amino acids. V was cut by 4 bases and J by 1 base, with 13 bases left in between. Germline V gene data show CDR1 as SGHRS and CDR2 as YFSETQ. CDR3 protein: CASSTQGYGTDTQYF. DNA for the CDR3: TGCGCCAGCAGCACACAGGGATATGGCACAGATACGCAGTATTTT.

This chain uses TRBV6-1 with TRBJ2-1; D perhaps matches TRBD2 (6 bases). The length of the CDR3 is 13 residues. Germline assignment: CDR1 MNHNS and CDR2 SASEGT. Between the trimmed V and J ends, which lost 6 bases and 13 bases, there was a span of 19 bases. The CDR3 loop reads CASRGGVTLIQFF. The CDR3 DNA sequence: TGTGCCAGCAGAGGCGGGGTGACCCTCATCCAGTTCTTC.

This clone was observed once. CDR3 in amino acids: CASSPPRGGGTDTQYF. The DNA of the CDR3 is TGTGCCAGCTCACCACCGAGGGGAGGGGGCACAGATACGCAGTATTTT. V and J are TRBV18 and TRBJ2-3; TRBD2 matches at 7 bases. The CDR3 extends over 16 amino acids. The germline gives CDR1 KGHSH, CDR2 LQKENI. J lost 1 base, V lost 0 bases, and 4 bases had no gene match.